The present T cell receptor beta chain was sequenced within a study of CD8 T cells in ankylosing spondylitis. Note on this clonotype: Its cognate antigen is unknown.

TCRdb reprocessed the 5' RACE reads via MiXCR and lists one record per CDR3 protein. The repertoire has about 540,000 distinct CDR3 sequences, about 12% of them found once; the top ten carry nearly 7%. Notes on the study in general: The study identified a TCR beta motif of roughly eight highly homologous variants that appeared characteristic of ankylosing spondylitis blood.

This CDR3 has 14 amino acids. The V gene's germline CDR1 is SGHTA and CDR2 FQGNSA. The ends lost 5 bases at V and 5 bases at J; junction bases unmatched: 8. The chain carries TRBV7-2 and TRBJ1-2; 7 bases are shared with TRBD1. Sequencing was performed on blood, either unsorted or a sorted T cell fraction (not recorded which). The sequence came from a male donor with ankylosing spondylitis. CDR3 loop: CASSPRDSRYGYTF. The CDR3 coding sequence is TGTGCCAGCAGCCCACGGGACAGTCGTTATGGCTACACCTTC.